The clone carrying this TCR beta chain was counted between two and nine times. Antigen unknown. The amount of total RNA extracted per sample was at least 5 micrograms. Together with a sample-barcoded 5' primer, a J-beta primer mix was included in a second PCR lasting roughly 6 to 12 cycles. MiXCR was run by TCRdb on the 5' RACE reads, yielding one entry per CDR3 protein. There are about 650,000 distinct CDR3 sequences in the sample; 32% occur only once, and 15% lies in the top ten. The sample is drawn from a study of blood T cells in healthy people across ages. Background on the study: About one barcoded beta molecule per two T cells came from capture by template switching. Overall study findings and caveats: The authors considered diversity estimates from one million T cells to be underestimates. Diversity was higher, and naive CD4+ cells more numerous, in long-lived donors than in aged donors.

In germline, CDR1 is DFQATT, CDR2 SNEGSKA (reference sequence). J lost 7 bases, V lost 6 bases, and 10 bases had no gene match. CDR3 size: 14 residues. Specimen: blood. This sequence originates from a woman at least 80 years old in good health. The rearrangement uses TRBV20-1 and TRBJ1-1; 11 bases map to TRBD1. This CDR3 is CSAISRTGGFEAFF. The CDR3 DNA is TGCAGTGCAATAAGTAGGACAGGGGGCTTTGAAGCTTTCTTT.